The 25 T cell receptor beta chains in this list originate from one sample, sequenced in a study of human thymus T cells. The data were produced by immunoSEQ multiplex PCR, yet TCRdb's version contains in-frame clones alone and is incomplete. Altogether some 130,000 clones are present, around 94% being singletons, with the ten largest covering around 0.025%. Thymic samples were excised during corrective heart operations. Sequenced material: thymus tissue. The receptor set was obtained from a boy less than two years old with a congenital heart defect but otherwise immunologically healthy.

V gene TRBV7-2 combines with J gene TRBJ2-7; 11 bases match TRBD2. CDR1 and CDR2 (germline): SGHTA, FQGNSA. Trimming cost V 5 bases and J 0 bases; bases outside gene matches: 6. The CDR3 runs to 16 residues. For the CDR3, the DNA is TGTGCCAGCAGCACTAGCGGGGGATCTTCCTCCTACGAGCAGTACTTC. Translation: CASSTSGGSSSYEQYF.

This sequence joins TRBV5-6 and TRBJ1-1; 7 bases agree with TRBD1. The CDR3 consists of 16 residues. Per the germline V gene, CDR1 is SGHDT and CDR2 is YYEEEE. V lost 0 bases, J lost 1 base, and 6 bases stayed unmatched. The DNA for the CDR3 is TGTGCCAGCAGCTTGGGTCTCCCAGGGGGGAACACTGAAGCTTTCTTT. Encoded protein: CASSLGLPGGNTEAFF.

The V call is TRBV7-2, the J call TRBJ1-1; D remains ambiguous. Trimming left V 2 bases short and J 2 bases short, with 9 bases between. Germline CDR1 SGHTA, CDR2 FQGNSA. The CDR3 spans 14 residues. CDR3 DNA sequence: TGTGCCAGCAGCTTATCCACTGGCAACACTGAAGCTTTCTTT. Its protein is CASSLSTGNTEAFF.

This clone appeared a single time. The chain employs TRBV11-2 and TRBJ2-6; D perhaps matches TRBD2 (5 bases). Germline loops: CDR1 SGHAT, CDR2 FQNNGV. V lost 5 bases, J lost 0 bases, and 20 bases lay in between. The CDR3 totals 19 residues. For the CDR3, the DNA is TGTGCCAGCAGCACTCCTAATCTCGAGGGTGGCTCTGGGGCCAACGTCCTGACTTTC. Protein: CASSTPNLEGGSGANVLTF.

The chain carries TRBV19 and TRBJ1-1; D perhaps matches TRBD1 (5 bases). With 3 bases removed from V and 5 bases from J, the gap between germline ends came to 13 bases. The CDR3 contains 14 residues. Germline V gene sequence: CDR1 LNHDA, CDR2 SQIVND (reference sequence). The CDR3 spells CASSMMGLRTEAFF. Here the CDR3 DNA reads TGTGCCAGTAGTATGATGGGGCTACGGACTGAAGCTTTCTTT.

This chain links TRBV30 with TRBJ2-7, with 7 bases matching TRBD2. CDR1 is GTSNPN, CDR2 SVGIG, per germline (reference sequence). The CDR3 is 12 amino acids. J gave up 6 bases and V 4 bases, and 6 bases lay outside the gene matches. CDR3 sequence reads: CAWNSPGGEQYF. CDR3 coding DNA: TGTGCCTGGAACTCTCCGGGGGGCGAGCAGTACTTC. Together with reference TRBV30 and TRBJ2-7, the CDR3 gives the full variable domain: SQTIHQWPATLVQPVGSPLSLECTVEGTSNPNLYWYRQAAGRGLQLLFYSVGIGQISSEVPQNLSASRPQDRQFILSSKKLLLSDSGFYLCAWNSPGGEQYFGPGTRLTVT.

CDR3: CASSVTPGQGVHEQYF. The CDR3 bases are TGTGCCAGCAGCGTAACGCCGGGACAGGGGGTCCACGAGCAGTACTTC. This chain connects TRBV9 to TRBJ2-7; 11 bases fit TRBD1. Germline V gene data show CDR1 as SGDLS and CDR2 as YYNGEE. This CDR3 region has 16 residues. V lost 1 base, J lost 5 bases, and 8 bases stayed unmatched. Full variable domain (remainder filled in from reference TRBV9 and TRBJ2-7): DSGVTQTPKHLITATGQRVTLRCSPRSGDLSVYWYQQSLDQGLQFLIQYYNGEERAKGNILERFSAQQFPDLHSELNLSSLELGDSALYFCASSVTPGQGVHEQYFGPGTRLTVT.

The V call is TRBV6-1, the J call TRBJ2-5; D possibly corresponds to TRBD2 (6 bases). In germline, CDR1 is MNHNS, CDR2 SASEGT. V lost 5 bases and J lost 1, with 11 bases in between. This CDR3 is 14 amino acids long. The CDR3 nucleotides read TGTGCCAGCAGTCCCGCCGGGGGCCAAGAGACCCAGTACTTC. Protein: CASSPAGGQETQYF.

This chain links TRBV6-1 with TRBJ1-6; D unclear. The CDR3 length is 15 residues. CDR1 and CDR2 from the germline V gene are MNHNS and SASEGT. Trimming shortened V by 6 bases and J by 7 bases, and 16 bases separated the two germline ends. The DNA for the CDR3 is TGTGCCAGCAGGAGATGCGACGCCTGGAATTCACCCCTCCACTTT. It yields the protein CASRRCDAWNSPLHF.

The J gene is TRBJ1-3, the V gene TRBV7-2, with 7 nucleotides matching TRBD1. The CDR3 sequence is 18 residues long. J lost 3 bases, V lost 1 base, and 12 bases had no gene match. CDR1 and CDR2 (germline): SGHTA, FQGNSA. This chain's CDR3 is CASSLVRTERGHGNTIYF. The CDR3 DNA sequence: TGTGCCAGCAGCTTAGTCCGGACAGAAAGGGGGCATGGAAACACCATATATTTT.

Comment on this clone: Mismatch with germline at one junction end may stem from a read error. The J gene is TRBJ1-6, the V gene TRBV6-1; D gene ambiguous. The germline V gene has CDR1 MNHNS and CDR2 SASEGT. The CDR3 covers 17 residues. CDR3 loop: CASREGRTISYNSPLHF. DNA for the CDR3: TGTGCCAGCAGAGAAGGACGGACGATCTCCTATAATTCACCCCTCCACTTT.

The chain recombines TRBV10-3 with TRBJ2-3; no definite D call. The CDR3 spans 15 residues. From germline, CDR1 is ENHRY and CDR2 SYGVKD. The V and J ends lost 4 bases and 4 bases respectively, with 15 bases between them. CDR3 sequence (DNA): TGTGCCATCAGTGCGTTAATGACGGTGCCAGATACGCAGTATTTT. Translation gives CAISALMTVPDTQYF.

The rearrangement joins TRBV4-2 to TRBJ2-7; 8 nucleotides agree with TRBD2. The CDR3 extends over 17 amino acids. The V gene end was trimmed by 0 bases and the J gene end by 1 base; junction bases not matched to a gene: 8. From germline, CDR1 is LGHNA and CDR2 YNFKEQ. The CDR3 here is CASSQEDRTSTSYEQYF. In DNA form, the CDR3 reads TGTGCCAGCAGCCAAGAGGATAGGACTAGCACGTCCTACGAGCAGTACTTC.

The V and J genes are TRBV6-1 and TRBJ1-2; D possibly corresponds to TRBD1 (6 bases). V shed 3 bases and J shed 12 bases, with 14 bases lying between them. This CDR3 has 12 amino acids. Per germline, CDR1 MNHNS and CDR2 SASEGT. CDR3 sequence reads: CASSDEGGGNTF. The CDR3 DNA reads TGTGCCAGCAGTGATGAGGGGGGAGGGAACACCTTC.

This chain connects TRBV20-1 to TRBJ2-1; no clear D gene. This CDR3 contains 10 residues. Germline CDR1 DFQATT, CDR2 SNEGSKA (reference sequence). Trimming cost V 4 bases and J 12 bases, with 10 bases left between them. For the CDR3, the DNA is TGCAGTGCTATAGACAAAGCGCAGTTCTTC. Protein product: CSAIDKAQFF.

The CDR3 region has the DNA TGTGCCAGCGTAGCCAACAGGGAGGGCTATCCCTACGAGCAGTACTTC. Translated: CASVANREGYPYEQYF. This chain joins TRBV27 and TRBJ2-7, with a weak D call TRBD2 (7 bases). Trimming left V 8 bases short and J 2 bases short, with 22 bases between. The germline CDR1 and CDR2 sequences are MNHEY and SMNVEV (reference sequence). The CDR3 has 16 residues.

The gene calls are TRBV14 and TRBJ2-5; D possibly matches TRBD1 or TRBD2 (7 bases each). V was clipped by 3 bases and J by 2 bases, with 16 bases between them. The CDR3 is made up of 16 amino acids. Per germline, CDR1 SGHDN and CDR2 FVKESK. The CDR3: CASSHIQGRGQETQYF. The CDR3 DNA reads TGTGCCAGCAGCCACATACAGGGGAGGGGGCAAGAGACCCAGTACTTC. The full variable domain, rest sourced from reference TRBV14 and TRBJ2-5, is EAGVTQFPSHSVIEKGQTVTLRCDPISGHDNLYWYRRVMGKEIKFLLHFVKESKQDESGMPNNRFLAERTGGTYSTLKVQPAELEDSGVYFCASSHIQGRGQETQYFGPGTRLLVL.

This clone was counted once. The DNA for the CDR3 is TGCAGCGTTGATAGCGGGGGAGCGTACCAAGAGACCCAGTACTTC. This codes for CSVDSGGAYQETQYF. The V gene is TRBV29-1, the J gene TRBJ2-5; TRBD2 matches 9 bases. Germline lookup yields CDR1 SQVTM and CDR2 ANQGSEA. The CDR3 runs to 15 residues. The V gene end was trimmed by 3 bases and the J gene end by 0 bases; junction bases not matched to a gene: 5.

The chain carries TRBV5-4 and TRBJ1-2; 11 bases align to TRBD1. The germline V gene has CDR1 SGHNT and CDR2 YYREEE (reference sequence). The CDR3 loop spans 15 amino acids. V lost 5 bases, J lost 6 bases, and 9 bases stayed unmatched. The CDR3 DNA follows: TGTGCCAGCAGACCGACGGACAGGGGGCATCATGGCTACACCTTC. This gives the protein CASRPTDRGHHGYTF.

CDR3 DNA sequence: TGTGCCAGCAGGGAAAGCGGGGGGACCTCCTACGAGCAGTACTTC. This codes for CASRESGGTSYEQYF. This sequence joins TRBV6-6 and TRBJ2-7; 9 bases match TRBD2. The CDR3 has 15 amino acids. The germline V gene encodes CDR1 MNHNY and CDR2 SVGAGI (reference sequence). Losses at the gene ends were 6 bases for V and 0 bases for J; bases not matched to a gene: 6.

The genes are TRBV28 and TRBJ1-2; 9 bases line up with TRBD1. CDR1 and CDR2 from the germline V gene are MDHEN and SYDVKM. CDR3 length: 16 amino acids. The trim removed 5 bases at V and 7 bases at J, leaving 14 bases unmatched. The chain's CDR3 is CASSPKGQGGSCGYTF. The CDR3 nucleotides are TGTGCCAGCAGTCCTAAGGGACAGGGAGGATCTTGTGGCTACACCTTC.

The chain is built from TRBV14 and TRBJ1-5; possible D gene TRBD1, 5 bases. Trimming pared 4 bases from V and 2 bases from J, leaving 6 bases between. CDR1 and CDR2 from the germline V gene are SGHDN and FVKESK. The CDR3 is 13 amino acids. This CDR3 reads CASSPGGNQPQHF. The CDR3 nucleotides are TGTGCCAGCAGCCCGGGGGGCAATCAGCCCCAGCATTTT.

The chain employs TRBV5-5 and TRBJ2-1; 12 nucleotides align to TRBD2. V shed 4 bases, J shed 9 bases, and the junction held 14 bases outside the gene matches. CDR1 is SGHKS and CDR2 is YYEKEE in the germline V gene (reference sequence). The length of the CDR3 is 17 residues. Here the CDR3 DNA reads TGTGCCAGCAGCGCCTCGACTAGCGGGGGACTCTGGAGTGAGCAGTTCTTC. Protein sequence: CASSASTSGGLWSEQFF.

The chain employs TRBV28 and TRBJ2-2; unclear D gene. V was trimmed by 4 bases and J by 6 bases, leaving 15 bases between them. CDR3 size: 15 residues. In germline, CDR1 is MDHEN, CDR2 SYDVKM. Here the CDR3 DNA reads TGTGCCAGCAGTTACGTGGTATTTGGGGCCGGGGAGCTGTTTTTT. As protein: CASSYVVFGAGELFF.

The chain couples TRBV7-9 to TRBJ2-7; 10 nucleotides match TRBD1. V trimming: 3 bases; J trimming: 2 bases; junction bases outside the gene matches: 7. The CDR3 loop spans 16 amino acids. The V gene's germline CDR1 is SEHNR and CDR2 FQNEAQ (reference sequence). Written as DNA, the CDR3 is TGTGCCAGCAGCTTGAGACCCGGGACAGGGGCCTACGAGCAGTACTTC. Amino acid sequence: CASSLRPGTGAYEQYF.